These 3 T cell receptor beta chains share one sample of origin, sequenced in a study of cytotoxic CD8 clonotypes in ibrutinib-treated CLL. Produced via immunoSEQ multiplex PCR; TCRdb's table is partial and in-frame only. The sample holds 110,000 or so clones, approximately 58% seen once. Sequencing used PBMCs, obtained after 24 months of ibrutinib treatment. These receptors were collected from a human donor with chronic lymphocytic leukemia.

The V gene is TRBV29-1, the J gene TRBJ1-5; a weak D match, TRBD1 (6 bases). Germline V gene lookup returns CDR1 SQVTM and CDR2 ANQGSEA. The CDR3 is 14 residues long. Trimming shortened V by 5 bases and J by 1 base, and 12 bases separated the two germline ends. Written as DNA, the CDR3 is TGCAGCGTTTGGCAAGGGGGAAGCAATCAGCCCCAGCATTTT. Residues: CSVWQGGSNQPQHF.

The genes are TRBV29-1 and TRBJ1-1; no definite D call. Germline values: CDR1 SQVTM, CDR2 ANQGSEA. V lost 7 bases to trimming and J lost 0 bases, with 12 bases between them. CDR3 length: 13 residues. CDR3 DNA sequence: TGCAGCGGTAACACCGGAGTGAACACTGAAGCTTTCTTT. Its translation: CSGNTGVNTEAFF. Combining the CDR3 with reference TRBV29-1 and TRBJ1-1 gives the whole variable domain SAVISQKPSRDICQRGTSLTIQCQVDSQVTMMFWYRQQPGQSLTLIATANQGSEATYESGFVIDKFPISRPNLTFSTLTVSNMSPEDSSIYLCSGNTGVNTEAFFGQGTRLTVV.

This clone turned up a few times. The rearrangement uses TRBV6-6 and TRBJ2-1; D gene uncertain. V was trimmed by 0 bases and J by 4 bases, leaving 7 bases between them. The CDR3 runs to 14 residues. CDR1 is MNHNY, CDR2 SVGAGI, per germline (reference sequence). CDR3 protein: CASSYSIEYNEQFF. Written as DNA, the CDR3 is TGTGCCAGCAGTTACTCGATAGAATACAATGAGCAGTTCTTC.